Ten or more counts support the clone carrying this T cell receptor beta chain. Antigen unknown. TCRdb reprocessed the 5' RACE reads via MiXCR and lists one record per CDR3 protein. The sample holds just under 650,000 distinct CDR3 sequences, roughly 7.1% seen once. These data belong to a study of identical twins. Study observations and caveats: Out-of-frame alpha sequences shared by twins were enriched for low generation probability.

V gave up 4 bases and J gave up 2 bases, with 8 bases separating them. The CDR3 is 14 residues long. From germline, CDR1 is SGHAT and CDR2 FQNNGV. This sample was also put to use in a study of yellow fever vaccine responses in identical twins.

The sample taken for sequencing was PBMCs. This clonotype originated in a woman in her late teens or twenties in good health. The chain employs TRBV11-2 and TRBJ2-2; D gene unclear. The DNA for the CDR3 is TGTGCCAGCAGCTCACCAGTTAACACCGGGGAGCTGTTTTTT. Its translation is CASSSPVNTGELFF. The variable domain in full, completed from reference TRBV11-2 and TRBJ2-2, reads EAGVAQSPRYKIIEKRQSVAFWCNPISGHATLYWYQQILGQGPKLLIQFQNNGVVDDSQLPKDRFSAERLKGVDSTLKIQPAKLEDSAVYLCASSSPVNTGELFFGEGSRLTVL.